The next 21 T cell receptor beta chains were all read from a single sample in a study of tumor-infiltrating lymphocytes in localized non-small cell lung cancer. The repertoire was sequenced with immunoSEQ multiplex PCR; TCRdb's copy has only in-frame clones and lacks some. Here the sample spans thousands of clones, about 78% being singletons. Material: uninvolved lung tissue not adjacent to the tumor. These receptors were collected from a human donor with non-small cell lung cancer.

The chain is built from TRBV6-5 and TRBJ2-3, with TRBD2 as a possible D gene (5 bases). The V gene lost 6 bases and the J gene lost 5 bases, with 9 bases spanning the gap. The germline CDR1 and CDR2 sequences are MNHEY and SVGAGI. This CDR3 region has 12 residues. CDR3 region: CASRVGEDTQYF. CDR3 DNA: TGTGCCAGCAGAGTCGGGGAAGATACGCAGTATTTT.

V usage is TRBV5-6 and J usage is TRBJ1-2; D is ambiguous. V lost 0 bases to trimming and J lost 14 bases, with 17 bases between them. CDR1 is SGHDT, CDR2 YYEEEE, per germline. The CDR3 is 13 residues long. The CDR3 DNA follows: TGTGCCAGCAGCTTGGAGTCCGTGCAAGTTGATACCTTC. It yields the protein CASSLESVQVDTF.

The rearrangement uses TRBV7-9 and TRBJ2-3; D is undetermined. The CDR3 runs to 14 residues. The V and J ends lost 7 bases and 4 bases respectively, with 15 bases between them. Germline V gene sequence: CDR1 SEHNR, CDR2 FQNEAQ (reference sequence). CDR3 DNA sequence: TGTGCCAGCAACTTCCCAAATGAGGCAGATACGCAGTATTTT. Translated: CASNFPNEADTQYF.

The chain uses TRBV10-3 and TRBJ1-1; D may be TRBD1 (5 bases). Germline CDR1 ENHRY, CDR2 SYGVKD. CDR3 length: 14 residues. Trimming cost V 5 bases and J 3 bases, with 13 bases left between them. CDR3 residues: CAISSGTPDTEAFF. Here the CDR3 DNA reads TGTGCCATCAGTTCCGGGACTCCGGACACTGAAGCTTTCTTT.

This clone has just a few counts. The sample holds other DNA sequences that translate to the same CDR3. V usage is TRBV7-2 and J usage is TRBJ2-7; 9 bases match TRBD1. This CDR3 has 15 amino acids. The germline CDR1 and CDR2 sequences are SGHTA and FQGNSA. V lost 1 base, J lost 4 bases, and 5 bases stayed unmatched. The CDR3 coding sequence is TGTGCCAGCAGCTTAGAGGGACAGGGAGGTTACGAGCAGTACTTC. The encoded protein is CASSLEGQGGYEQYF.

The V gene is TRBV5-3, the J gene TRBJ1-2; D is possibly TRBD1 (5 bases). TRBV5-3 is classed as an ORF, of uncertain function. The germline V and J ends were trimmed by 4 bases and 13 bases, with 23 bases remaining between them. The CDR3 is 14 residues long. The CDR3 spells CARSLRGGIKAGTF. Here the CDR3 DNA reads TGTGCCAGAAGCCTCCGCGGGGGAATAAAGGCAGGCACCTTC.

V is TRBV28 and J is TRBJ2-5; D is undetermined. Germline V gene lookup returns CDR1 MDHEN and CDR2 SYDVKM. V dropped 6 bases and J dropped 2 bases, with 10 bases sitting between them. The length of the CDR3 is 13 residues. The CDR3 bases are TGTGCCAGCAGCACTGGCCAACAAGAGACCCAGTACTTC. Protein: CASSTGQQETQYF.

The chain is built from TRBV2 and TRBJ1-2, with D unclear. Germline assignment: CDR1 SNHLY and CDR2 FYNNEI. Between the trimmed V and J ends, which lost 5 bases and 5 bases, there was a span of 6 bases. CDR3 length: 11 amino acids. CDR3: CASSTIYGYTF. The CDR3 DNA sequence: TGTGCCAGCAGTACTATTTATGGCTACACCTTC.

V is TRBV4-1 and J is TRBJ2-7, with 10 bases identical to TRBD2. Trimming took 3 bases from V and 0 from J; bases not matched to a gene: 8. This CDR3 comprises 17 residues. Germline assignment: CDR1 MGHRA and CDR2 YSYEKL. CDR3 sequence: CASSHPLAGASSYEQYF. As DNA, the CDR3 is TGCGCCAGCAGCCACCCTCTAGCGGGGGCATCCTCCTACGAGCAGTACTTC.

The DNA of the CDR3 is TGTGCCAGCAGCTTACCAGGACAGGGTAATGAGCAGTTCTTC. Translating gives CASSLPGQGNEQFF. J is TRBJ2-1 and V is TRBV7-8; 8 positions match TRBD1. V shed 2 bases, J shed 7 bases, and the junction held 4 bases outside the gene matches. The CDR3 is 14 residues long. The V gene's germline CDR1 is SGHVS and CDR2 FQNEAQ.

This sequence joins TRBV9 and TRBJ2-7; a weak D match, TRBD2 (6 bases). This CDR3 has 13 amino acids. V lost 4 bases and J 3 bases, leaving 11 bases between the germline ends. CDR1 and CDR2 from the germline V gene are SGDLS and YYNGEE. The chain's CDR3 is CASSNAAGYEQYF. Here the CDR3 DNA reads TGTGCCAGCAGCAATGCAGCGGGCTACGAGCAGTACTTC.

The chain combines TRBV4-2 with TRBJ1-3; the D is unclear. The V end lost 4 bases, the J end lost 7 bases, and 23 bases lay between the germline ends. The CDR3 loop spans 17 amino acids. CDR1 is LGHNA, CDR2 YNFKEQ, per germline. The CDR3 coding sequence is TGTGCCAGCAGCCTGAGTTCGTCGTCCCATAACGGGAACACCATATATTTT. Amino acid sequence: CASSLSSSSHNGNTIYF.

The chain's CDR3 is CASRGGNEAFF. The DNA of the CDR3 is TGTGCCAGCAGGGGGGGGAATGAAGCTTTCTTT. This chain joins TRBV6-4 and TRBJ1-1, with D possibly matching TRBD1 (5 bases). Germline CDR1 reads MRHNA; CDR2 reads SNTAGT. Trimming shortened V by 6 bases and J by 7 bases, and 9 bases separated the two germline ends. The CDR3 is 11 residues long.

The chain combines TRBV9 with TRBJ2-3, with 7 bases matching TRBD1. The V segment lost 2 bases and the J segment 2 bases; nucleotides outside the gene matches: 5. CDR1 is SGDLS and CDR2 is YYNGEE in the germline V gene. This CDR3 spans 15 amino acids. The CDR3 loop is CASSVGTVLTDTQYF. In DNA, the CDR3 is TGTGCCAGCAGCGTTGGGACAGTCCTCACAGATACGCAGTATTTT. Based on the CDR3 plus reference TRBV9 and TRBJ2-3, the full variable domain is DSGVTQTPKHLITATGQRVTLRCSPRSGDLSVYWYQQSLDQGLQFLIQYYNGEERAKGNILERFSAQQFPDLHSELNLSSLELGDSALYFCASSVGTVLTDTQYFGPGTRLTVL.

J is TRBJ1-2 and V is TRBV5-1; D possibly corresponds to TRBD1 (5 bases). Germline-derived CDR1 and CDR2 are SGHRS and YFSETQ. The germline V and J ends were trimmed by 0 bases and 2 bases, with 5 bases remaining between them. The CDR3 loop spans 13 amino acids. CDR3: CASSLAGNYGYTF. The CDR3 coding sequence is TGCGCCAGCAGCTTGGCAGGGAACTATGGCTACACCTTC.

The V call is TRBV6-1, the J call TRBJ1-1; a weak D match, TRBD1 (5 bases). This CDR3 is built from 14 residues. The germline V gene encodes CDR1 MNHNS and CDR2 SASEGT. V lost 3 bases and J 6 bases, leaving 14 bases between the germline ends. CDR3: CASSDPGSGPEAFF. The CDR3 DNA reads TGTGCCAGCAGTGACCCCGGGTCGGGACCTGAAGCTTTCTTT.

The gene calls are TRBV19 and TRBJ2-6; 9 nucleotides align to TRBD1. After removal of 5 bases from V and 3 bases from J, the junction contained 8 bases not matched to a gene. This CDR3 has 17 amino acids. CDR1 and CDR2 from the germline V gene are LNHDA and SQIVND (reference sequence). CDR3 in DNA: TGTGCCAGTAGTCTAACCACAGGGGGCGGTGGGGCCAACGTCCTGACTTTC. Its protein is CASSLTTGGGGANVLTF.

The rearrangement joins TRBV19 to TRBJ2-5; D unresolved. The ends were cut back, 3 bases at V and 5 bases at J, with 7 bases in the middle. The CDR3 is 12 amino acids. CDR1 and CDR2 (germline): LNHDA, SQIVND (reference sequence). CDR3 sequence reads: CASSIGGETQYF. CDR3 nucleotides: TGTGCCAGTAGTATCGGCGGTGAGACCCAGTACTTC.

The count of this clone is one. No DNA is shown, since the ends of the CDR3 on it are uncertain; the CDR3 is the one TCRdb lists. The chain couples TRBV6-6 to TRBJ1-5. The CDR3 length is 14 residues, termini included. Germline lookup yields CDR1 MNHNY and CDR2 SVGAGI (reference sequence). CDR3 region: CASTFGALNQPQHF.

V is TRBV5-1 and J is TRBJ1-2, with 7 bases matching TRBD1. The CDR3 extends over 13 amino acids. Germline CDR1 is SGHRS and CDR2 is YFSETQ. The trim removed 4 bases at V and 3 bases at J, leaving 3 bases unmatched. The CDR3 DNA reads as TGCGCCAGCAGCGGACAGGACTACTATGGCTACACCTTC. Its translation is CASSGQDYYGYTF.

CDR3 amino acids: CASSIFPGGNTIYF. The CDR3, as DNA: TGTGCCAGCAGCATATTTCCAGGGGGAAACACCATATATTTT. The rearrangement joins TRBV5-6 to TRBJ1-3; D is perhaps TRBD1 (5 bases). This CDR3 spans 14 amino acids. Trimming took 4 bases from V and 4 from J, leaving 12 bases between them. Germline V gene sequence: CDR1 SGHDT, CDR2 YYEEEE.